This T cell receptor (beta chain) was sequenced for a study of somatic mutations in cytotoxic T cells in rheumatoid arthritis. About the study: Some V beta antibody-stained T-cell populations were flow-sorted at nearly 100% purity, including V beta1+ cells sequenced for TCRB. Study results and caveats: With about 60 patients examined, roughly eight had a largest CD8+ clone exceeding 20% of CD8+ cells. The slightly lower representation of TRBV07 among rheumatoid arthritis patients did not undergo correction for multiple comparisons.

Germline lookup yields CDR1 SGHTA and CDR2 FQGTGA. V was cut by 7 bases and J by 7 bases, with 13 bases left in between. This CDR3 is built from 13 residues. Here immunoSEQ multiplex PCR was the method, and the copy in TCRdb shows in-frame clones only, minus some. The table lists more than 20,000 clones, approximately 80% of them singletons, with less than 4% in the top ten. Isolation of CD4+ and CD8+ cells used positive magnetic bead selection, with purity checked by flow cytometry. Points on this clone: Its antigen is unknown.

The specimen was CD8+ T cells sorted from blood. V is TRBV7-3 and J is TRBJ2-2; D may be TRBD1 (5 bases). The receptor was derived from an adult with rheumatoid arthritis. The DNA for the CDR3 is TGTGCCAGCACCCCAGGGCCCCGCGGGGAGCTGTTTTTT. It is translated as CASTPGPRGELFF.